One T cell receptor (beta chain) is described in this entry. Antigen specificity is unknown. The sample is drawn from a study of T cell clonotyping in hematopoietic cell transplantation. At the level of the study: Cytoreduction preceded collection of pretransplant recipient samples.

Points from the study as a whole: No sorting was done, leaving CD4 and CD8 contributions mixed. At the given depth, recipient repertoires were over 95% de novo clonotypes. Pathologically expanded recipient clonotypes increased progressively from day 30 to day 180 as diversity fell.

Method: immunoSEQ multiplex PCR; TCRdb's copy keeps in-frame clones and lacks some. The repertoire holds about 80,000 clones, about 95% seen once, with under 2% in the top ten. V lost 1 base, J lost 11 bases, and 12 bases stayed unmatched. This CDR3 is 15 amino acids long. Germline values: CDR1 SGHNT, CDR2 YENEEA. As to time point: recipient sample about 28 days before transplant, after cytoreduction. The TCR comes from a woman aged 50 to 60 with acute myeloid leukemia. Some clones in this sample may be carry-over from other donors' samples. The specimen was peripheral blood mononuclear cells, collected before stem cell transplant. V usage is TRBV11-3 and J usage is TRBJ2-3; the match to TRBD2 covers 7 bases. The CDR3 here is CASSLGPETLAVQYF. For the CDR3, the DNA is TGTGCCAGCAGCTTAGGACCCGAAACCCTAGCGGTGCAGTATTTT. The full variable domain, completed using reference TRBV11-3 and TRBJ2-3, is EAGVVQSPRYKIIEKKQPVAFWCNPISGHNTLYWYLQNLGQGPELLIRYENEEAVDDSQLPKDRFSAERLKGVDSTLKIQPAELGDSAVYLCASSLGPETLAVQYFGPGTRLTVL.